These 8 T cell receptor beta chains were sequenced from one sample in a study of cytomegalovirus exposure and HLA in healthy donors. Primers: 60 Vbeta forward and 13 Jbeta reverse. Some clones are missing from TCRdb's copy, which holds only in-frame ones; the method was immunoSEQ multiplex PCR. The sample records 55,000 to 80,000 clones, about 69% being singletons. The sequenced sample was PBMCs. The receptors stem from a woman aged 25 to 39 in good health and CMV-seronegative.

CDR3 in amino acids: CASSQAGTSGRAGTSTYEQYV. CDR3 DNA sequence: TGCGCCAGCAGTCAGGCCGGGACTAGCGGGAGGGCCGGCACCTCGACCTACGAGCAGTACGTC. The genes are TRBV23-1 and TRBJ2-7; 16 nucleotides line up with TRBD2. TRBV23-1 is designated an ORF whose function remains uncertain. CDR3 length: 21 residues. Trimming cost V 3 bases and J 2 bases; bases outside gene matches: 16.

CDR3 sequence: CASSPVCEAFF. CDR3 coding DNA: TGTGCCAGCAGCCCAGTTTGTGAAGCTTTCTTT. The chain recombines TRBV11-2 with TRBJ1-1; the D is unclear. The V gene lost 5 bases and the J gene lost 7 bases, with 8 bases spanning the gap. Per germline, CDR1 SGHAT and CDR2 FQNNGV. This CDR3 is built from 11 residues. Full variable domain (missing parts from reference TRBV11-2 and TRBJ1-1): EAGVAQSPRYKIIEKRQSVAFWCNPISGHATLYWYQQILGQGPKLLIQFQNNGVVDDSQLPKDRFSAERLKGVDSTLKIQPAKLEDSAVYLCASSPVCEAFFGQGTRLTVV.

The chain has TRBV5-1 and TRBJ2-3, with D possibly being TRBD1 (5 bases). The CDR3 contains 15 residues. Trimming left V 4 bases short and J 0 bases short, with 12 bases between. Germline CDR1 and CDR2: SGHRS and YFSETQ. The CDR3, as DNA: TGCGCCAGCAGCCAGGGCCGCCTTAGCACAGATACGCAGTATTTT. It translates to CASSQGRLSTDTQYF.

In this sample, this clone turned up once. The genes are TRBV28 and TRBJ1-2; TRBD1 matches at 7 bases. Germline V lookup: CDR1 MDHEN, CDR2 SYDVKM. With 2 bases clipped from V and 1 base from J, the junction kept 10 bases outside the gene matches. The CDR3 has 17 residues. CDR3 nucleotide sequence: TGTGCCAGCAGTTTAGGTAGCGTAGGGGGCGATAACTATGGCTACACCTTC. This codes for CASSLGSVGGDNYGYTF.

The V call is TRBV7-2, the J call TRBJ2-1; D perhaps matches TRBD2 (6 bases). With 5 bases removed from V and 3 bases from J, the gap between germline ends came to 11 bases. Germline values: CDR1 SGHTA, CDR2 FQGNSA. CDR3 length: 14 amino acids. The CDR3 sequence is CASSARDFYNEQFF. The DNA for the CDR3 is TGTGCCAGCAGCGCCCGGGACTTCTACAATGAGCAGTTCTTC. Full variable domain (rest looked up from reference TRBV7-2 and TRBJ2-1): GAGVSQSPSNKVTEKGKDVELRCDPISGHTALYWYRQSLGQGLEFLIYFQGNSAPDKSGLPSDRFSAERTGGSVSTLTIQRTQQEDSAVYLCASSARDFYNEQFFGPGTRLTVL.

The rearrangement uses TRBV15 and TRBJ1-2, with D perhaps TRBD1 (6 bases). Trimming took 0 bases from V and 4 from J, leaving 9 bases between them. Per the germline V gene, CDR1 is LNHNV and CDR2 is YYDKDF (reference sequence). There are 14 residues in the CDR3. The CDR3 coding sequence is TGTGCCACCAGCAGAGATAGGGGGTCCTATGGCTACACCTTC. As protein: CATSRDRGSYGYTF.

This clone was seen once. The chain joins TRBV6-1 to TRBJ2-3; 15 bases are shared with TRBD2. Germline V gene sequence: CDR1 MNHNS, CDR2 SASEGT. V lost 7 bases, J lost 5 bases, and 4 bases stayed unmatched. CDR3 length: 15 residues. CDR3 sequence reads: CASTGLAGGRDTQYF. Here the CDR3 DNA reads TGTGCCAGCACCGGACTAGCGGGAGGGCGAGATACGCAGTATTTT.

V and J are TRBV28 and TRBJ2-7; no clear D gene. The CDR3 has 12 residues. CDR1 is MDHEN and CDR2 is SYDVKM in the germline V gene. The V end lost 6 bases, the J end lost 3 bases, and 9 bases lay between the germline ends. The CDR3 region has the DNA TGTGCCAGCAGCCACCAGGACTACGAGCAGTACTTC. This translates into CASSHQDYEQYF.